This T cell receptor (beta chain) was profiled in a study of T cells in Graves' hyperthyroidism and ophthalmopathy. Exclusion criteria comprised uncontrolled infection, other autoimmune disease, pregnancy or lactation. This clonotype has just a few counts. V lost 0 bases and J 3 bases, leaving 9 bases between the germline ends. The CDR3 has 15 residues. CDR1 is MNHNS, CDR2 SASEGT, per germline. The source material, RNA transcripts, was used to amplify TCR beta CDR3 regions. A set of HTBI primers served as the primers for a first-round RT-PCR of the TCR CDR3. TCRdb reprocessed the multiplex PCR reads with MiXCR, giving one entry per CDR3 protein. The table includes hundreds of thousands of distinct CDR3 sequences, approximately 18% detected once.

Sequenced material: blood. This sequence joins TRBV6-1 and TRBJ1-5, with D possibly TRBD1 on 6 matching bases. The TCR was taken from a woman between 45 and 60 years old with Graves' hyperthyroidism that later progressed to Graves' ophthalmopathy. The CDR3 DNA sequence: TGTGCCAGCAGTGAAGCCGGGACATTCAATCAGCCCCAGCATTTT. Encoded protein: CASSEAGTFNQPQHF.